These 20 T cell receptor beta chains originate from one sample sequenced in a study of T-cell memory formation after mild COVID-19. TCRdb reprocessed the 5' RACE reads via MiXCR and lists one record per CDR3 protein. The table has about 350,000 distinct CDR3 sequences, roughly 13% seen once. Sequencing was performed on PBMCs or a T cell subset sorted from them (not recorded which). Every receptor here comes from a man between 18 and 35 years old who had mild COVID-19 (a few samples of this study predate the infection). Cell type and time point are not known.

The CDR3 here is CASSGPISYEQYF. In DNA, the CDR3 is TGTGCCAGCAGTGGTCCGATCTCCTACGAGCAGTACTTC. This rearrangement joins TRBV7-9 to TRBJ2-7; the D is unclear. The ends were cut back, 6 bases at V and 0 bases at J, with 9 bases in the middle. This CDR3 is built from 13 residues. Germline V gene sequence: CDR1 SEHNR, CDR2 FQNEAQ (reference sequence). The complete variable domain, with remaining parts taken from reference TRBV7-9 and TRBJ2-7, reads DTGVSQNPRHKITKRGQNVTFRCDPISEHNRLYWYRQTLGQGPEFLTYFQNEAQLEKSRLLSDRFSAERPKGSFSTLEIQRTEQGDSAMYLCASSGPISYEQYFGPGTRLTVT.

V gene TRBV6-5 combines with J gene TRBJ2-7; D is possibly TRBD1 (5 bases). Per germline, CDR1 MNHEY and CDR2 SVGAGI. With 6 bases removed from V and 0 bases from J, the gap between germline ends came to 15 bases. The CDR3 loop spans 15 amino acids. Here the CDR3 reads CASSPAPGSSYEQYF. Here the CDR3 DNA reads TGTGCCAGCAGCCCCGCTCCAGGGTCCTCCTACGAGCAGTACTTC.

This clonotype appeared once. This may be a read error, as it is one base from a much larger clone. V usage is TRBV4-1 and J usage is TRBJ2-1; possibly TRBD2 for D (6 bases). The CDR3 consists of 16 residues. Germline V lookup: CDR1 MGHRA, CDR2 YSYEKL. V was trimmed by 4 bases and J by 12 bases, leaving 25 bases between them. The CDR3 nucleotides read TGCGCCAGCAGCCGGGGATTGGTAGGAGGGGACGATGGGCAGTTCTTC. It translates to CASSRGLVGGDDGQFF.

V and J are TRBV4-3 and TRBJ2-5; 8 bases are shared with TRBD2. Looked up from germline, CDR1 is LGHNA and CDR2 is YSLEER. The CDR3 length is 18 residues. V shed 0 bases, J shed 4 bases, and the junction held 13 bases outside the gene matches. Here the CDR3 reads CASSQDLYGRGGRETQYF. In DNA form, the CDR3 reads TGCGCCAGCAGCCAAGATCTATACGGACGGGGGGGCCGAGAGACCCAGTACTTC.

This rearrangement joins TRBV5-4 to TRBJ1-6; D is perhaps TRBD1 (5 bases). Between the trimmed V and J ends, which lost 1 base and 9 bases, there was a span of 11 bases. The CDR3 covers 14 residues. Germline-derived CDR1 and CDR2 are SGHNT and YYREEE (reference sequence). The CDR3 coding sequence is TGTGCCAGCAGCTTGTTCTCGGGGGTTTCACCCCTCCACTTT. Protein product: CASSLFSGVSPLHF.

This clonotype appeared a few times. The chain combines TRBV12-3 or TRBV12-4 with TRBJ1-5; 7 nucleotides match TRBD1. The CDR3 runs 13 residues. Germline trimming cut 11 bases from V and 3 bases from J; bases unmatched to any gene: 7. CDR3 loop: CASRQGINQPQHF. The CDR3 DNA sequence: TGTGCCTCCAGACAGGGCATCAATCAGCCCCAGCATTTT.

This clonotype was seen more than once but under ten times. The CDR3 DNA reads TGCGCCAGCAGCCAAGATGAAGCGGGATACAATGAGCAGTTCTTC. Its protein is CASSQDEAGYNEQFF. The rearrangement links TRBV4-3 to TRBJ2-1; 7 positions agree with TRBD2. The CDR3 length is 15 residues. The germline V gene encodes CDR1 LGHNA and CDR2 YSLEER. The junction had 3 bases not matched to a gene; V was cut back by 0 bases and J by 4 bases.

This clonotype was counted between two and nine times. V gene TRBV21-1 combines with J gene TRBJ2-1. TRBV21-1 is given as a pseudogene. CDR3 length: 16 amino acids. The CDR3 bases are TGTGCCAGCAGCAAAGCGCTCCGTCCGTTCTACAATGAGCAGTTCTTC. Amino acid sequence: CASSKALRPFYNEQFF.

The V and J genes are TRBV4-1 and TRBJ2-6; TRBD2 aligns across 7 bases. V trimming: 3 bases; J trimming: 2 bases; junction bases outside the gene matches: 10. This CDR3 has 18 residues. Germline-derived CDR1 and CDR2 are MGHRA and YSYEKL. CDR3 in DNA: TGCGCCAGCAGCCAGGCTATCGGGGGGTGGGCTGGGGCCAACGTCCTGACTTTC. Encoded protein: CASSQAIGGWAGANVLTF.

This clonotype appeared a few times. At one of its ends the junction is not consistent with the germline gene, which may arise from a read error. The CDR3 DNA is TGTGCCAGCAGTTTACCCCGGGCTAGCGGGGGGCCTGGGGTGAATGAGAAGTTCTTC. Translated, it gives CASSLPRASGGPGVNEKFF. The chain links TRBV6-5 to TRBJ2-1; 11 bases agree with TRBD2. The germline CDR1 and CDR2 sequences are MNHEY and SVGAGI. The CDR3 has 19 amino acids.

This clonotype was counted only a few times. In nucleotides, the CDR3 is TGTGCCAGCAGGGGACAGAGTTATGGCTACACCTTC. Protein product: CASRGQSYGYTF. The rearrangement links TRBV25-1 to TRBJ1-2, with 7 bases that match TRBD1. This CDR3 contains 12 residues. V was pared by 6 bases and J by 5 bases, with 3 bases of the junction left unmatched. Germline loops: CDR1 MGHDK, CDR2 SYGVNS.

This clonotype was picked up a small number of times. The J gene is TRBJ1-5, the V gene TRBV7-8; the D is unclear. Deletions cut 0 bases from V and 14 bases from J, with 14 bases between. This CDR3 is 13 amino acids long. CDR1 and CDR2 (germline): SGHVS, FQNEAQ. CDR3 in amino acids: CASSLASQRVKHF. The CDR3 region has the DNA TGTGCCAGCAGCTTAGCGTCGCAGAGGGTCAAGCATTTT.

CDR3 sequence reads: CSPFGAGGSYNEQFF. Here the CDR3 DNA reads TGCAGCCCCTTTGGCGCGGGGGGATCCTACAATGAGCAGTTCTTC. V gene TRBV20-1 combines with J gene TRBJ2-1; TRBD2 matches 8 bases. CDR3 length: 15 residues. CDR1 and CDR2 (germline): DFQATT, SNEGSKA (reference sequence).

The sample holds a few counts of this clonotype. The chain carries TRBV18 and TRBJ1-4, with D possibly TRBD1 on 5 matching bases. V lost 1 base and J 8 bases, leaving 8 bases between the germline ends. This CDR3 spans 13 amino acids. Germline loops: CDR1 KGHSH, CDR2 LQKENI. The CDR3 DNA sequence: TGTGCCAGCTCACCACAAGGGGACGAAAAACTGTTTTTT. The encoded protein is CASSPQGDEKLFF.

The chain has TRBV12-3 or TRBV12-4 and TRBJ2-1, with 10 bases that match TRBD2. The CDR3 covers 14 residues. V trimming: 6 bases; J trimming: 8 bases; junction bases outside the gene matches: 7. The CDR3 nucleotides read TGTGCCAGCAGAAAAAGCGGGGGGGCAGATGAGCAGTTCTTC. Protein product: CASRKSGGADEQFF.

The chain joins TRBV11-2 to TRBJ2-2, with TRBD1 matching over 8 bases. This CDR3 spans 16 amino acids. Germline V gives CDR1 SGHAT, CDR2 FQNNGV. V shed 4 bases, J shed 4 bases, and the junction held 8 bases outside the gene matches. For the CDR3, the DNA is TGTGCCAGCAGCTCCCAATGGACAGGGCCCACCGGGGAGCTGTTTTTT. Its translation: CASSSQWTGPTGELFF.

This clonotype was counted only a few times. The rearrangement joins TRBV6-2 or TRBV6-3 to TRBJ2-4, with a weak D call TRBD1 (5 bases). The CDR3 has 16 residues. From germline, CDR1 is MNHEY and CDR2 SVGEGT. V shed 6 bases and J shed 0 bases, with 15 bases lying between them. CDR3 sequence (DNA): TGTGCCAGCAGGCGACGACAGACCCTAGCCAAAAACATTCAGTACTTC. This translates into CASRRRQTLAKNIQYF.

This clonotype was observed a handful of times. The chain links TRBV6-5 to TRBJ2-5; possible D gene TRBD2, 6 bases. The germline V and J ends were trimmed by 0 bases and 5 bases, with 10 bases remaining between them. The CDR3 is made up of 14 amino acids. Germline values: CDR1 MNHEY, CDR2 SVGAGI. The CDR3 spells CASSYSIGGETQYF. The CDR3 bases are TGTGCCAGCAGTTACTCGATCGGGGGTGAGACCCAGTACTTC.

Ten or more counts support this clonotype. The chain joins TRBV10-3 to TRBJ1-3; D remains ambiguous. V was shortened by 0 bases and J by 0 bases, with 6 bases between the two germline ends. The CDR3 is made up of 15 amino acids. The V gene's germline CDR1 is ENHRY and CDR2 SYGVKD. For the CDR3, the DNA is TGTGCCATCAGTGAGTCGCGTGGCTCTGGAAACACCATATATTTT. Amino acids: CAISESRGSGNTIYF.

The chain carries TRBV24-1 and TRBJ2-3; no definite D call. The CDR3 has 13 residues. V was shortened by 5 bases and J by 1 base, with 6 bases between the two germline ends. From germline, CDR1 is KGHDR and CDR2 SFDVKD. This chain's CDR3 is CATSAQRTDTQYF. The CDR3 DNA reads TGTGCCACCAGTGCCCAACGCACAGATACGCAGTATTTT.